The clone carrying this TCR beta chain showed up just once. CDR3 size: 15 residues. The V end was cut by 5 bases, the J end by 1 base, with 12 bases between. Per the germline V gene, CDR1 is MNHEY and CDR2 is SVGAGI. This sample was included in a study of blood T cell repertoires in COVID-19. Study summary: Samples of COVID-19 (acute and convalescent) were obtained from the United States, Italy and Spain. PBMCs, B-cell-depleted T cells, or T cells were the source of the cDNA or gDNA that made up the material.

Sequenced by immunoSEQ multiplex PCR; TCRdb stores in-frame clones only, minus some. The table lists hundreds of thousands of clones, roughly 90% of them singletons, with 6% to 8% in the top ten. This sequence was found in a woman in her 70s with COVID-19, enrolled during active disease. Sequencing used peripheral blood. This chain connects TRBV6-5 to TRBJ1-5; D ambiguous. The CDR3 nucleotides read TGTGCCAGCAGTCCCGGGGTCCTCAGCAATCAGCCCCAGCATTTT. This codes for CASSPGVLSNQPQHF.